The rows below give T cell receptor beta chains drawn from one sample of a study of T cell changes during pregnancy in multiple sclerosis. Generated by immunoSEQ multiplex PCR, the TCRdb table keeps only in-frame clones and is missing some. This table has 30,000 to 40,000 clones, 88% appearing once. Specimen: CD8+ T cells from peripheral blood mononuclear cells, collected in the third trimester of pregnancy. These TCRs come from a female donor with multiple sclerosis, enrolled in a pregnancy study. Both conserved end residues are part of each CDR3. The D gene is left open where the match is weak. Expanded clones are given a class, and other clones once, few, many or no size at all.

j_gene,v_gene,d_gene,abundance,CDR3nt,CDR3aa
TRBJ2-3,TRBV2,NA,NA,TGTGCCAGCAGACAGGGCCCAGATACGCAGTATTTT,CASRQGPDTQYF
TRBJ1-5,TRBV6-1,NA,many,TGTGCCAGCAGTGAAACGGGATATAGCAATCAGCCCCAGCATTTT,CASSETGYSNQPQHF
TRBJ2-1,TRBV5-4,TRBD1,NA,TGCGCCAGCAGCTCGAACCGGGACAGGGGTTTTGCTGTGTTCTTC,CASSSNRDRGFAVFF
TRBJ2-6,TRBV30,TRBD1,once,TGTGCCCGGGGGACAGGGGATGGGGCCAACGTCCTGACTTTC,CARGTGDGANVLTF
TRBJ2-7,TRBV5-6,NA,NA,TGTGCCAGCAGCGCCGGTCATCCCGAGCAGTACTTC,CASSAGHPEQYF
TRBJ2-1,TRBV28,TRBD2,NA,TGTGCCACCGAGCGGGGTGGGCCCTACAATGAGCAGTTCTTC,CATERGGPYNEQFF
TRBJ1-2,TRBV4-1,TRBD1,NA,TGCGCCAGCAGCCAACGTACACAGGGGCCGATTGCATATGGCTACACCTTC,CASSQRTQGPIAYGYTF
TRBJ2-7,TRBV19,NA,NA,TGTGCCAGTAGTATCGCTCAGGGGAAAGTATACGAGCAGTACTTC,CASSIAQGKVYEQYF
TRBJ2-2,TRBV9,NA,NA,TGTGCCAGCAGCTCGTACACCGGGGAGCTGTTTTTT,CASSSYTGELFF
TRBJ2-3,TRBV4-3,TRBD1,NA,TGCGCCAGCAGCCAGACAGGGGGCAGAGAAGCAGATACGCAGTATTTT,CASSQTGGREADTQYF
TRBJ2-1,TRBV10-1,NA,NA,TGCGCCAGCAGTGAGGGGAGTCAGCCTTACAATGAGCAGTTCTTC,CASSEGSQPYNEQFF
TRBJ2-7,TRBV5-5,TRBD1,NA,TGTGCCAGCAGGGCAGGGGGCTACGAGCAGTACTTC,CASRAGGYEQYF
TRBJ2-7,TRBV5-6,TRBD1,NA,TGTGCCAGCAGCTTTTCCGACAGGGGCCTCTACGAGCAGTACTTC,CASSFSDRGLYEQYF
TRBJ2-1,TRBV2,TRBD2,NA,TGTGCCTCCGAGGGGCGGGGGGGCTACAATGAGCAGTTCTTC,CASEGRGGYNEQFF
TRBJ2-5,TRBV5-8,TRBD2,NA,TGTGCCAGCAGGGCGGGGGGGGAGCGCTTCATGGAGACCCAGTACTTC,CASRAGGERFMETQYF
TRBJ1-1,TRBV15,NA,NA,TGTGCCACCAGCAATGGCCAGGAATGGACTGAAGCTTTCTTT,CATSNGQEWTEAFF
TRBJ1-1,TRBV6-5,TRBD1,NA,TGTGCCAGCATCCCTGACAGGGGTAAGACTGAAGCTTTCTTT,CASIPDRGKTEAFF
TRBJ2-1,TRBV7-3,TRBD2,NA,TGTGCCAGCAGCTTAATTAGGCGGGGGAGGGACAATGAGCAGTTCTTC,CASSLIRRGRDNEQFF
TRBJ1-1,TRBV7-9,NA,NA,TGTGCCAGCAGCTTCGGGAACACTGAAGCTTTCTTT,CASSFGNTEAFF
TRBJ1-2,TRBV6-5,NA,NA,TGTGCCAGCAGAAACAGGGAGAGGGGCTATGGCTACACCTTC,CASRNRERGYGYTF
TRBJ2-5,TRBV6-5,TRBD2,NA,TGTGCCACCCGACCACTAGCGGGGGACCAAGAGACCCAGTACTTC,CATRPLAGDQETQYF
TRBJ1-6,TRBV6-1,NA,medium-sized,TGTGCCAGCAGTGAACAGGATAATTCACCCCTCCACTTT,CASSEQDNSPLHF
TRBJ2-6,TRBV4-2,TRBD1,medium-sized,TGTGCCAGCAGCCAAGAGGACAGGGGTGGGGCCAACGTCCTGACTTTC,CASSQEDRGGANVLTF
TRBJ1-1,TRBV7-2,TRBD1,few,TGTGCCAGCAGCTTAGCGGGACAGGGTGCGAACACTGAAGCTTTCTTT,CASSLAGQGANTEAFF
TRBJ1-2,TRBV11-2,NA,NA,TGTGCCAGCAGCTTAACTACAGGGAACGGCTACACCTTC,CASSLTTGNGYTF
TRBJ1-6,TRBV10-3,TRBD1,NA,TGTGCCATCGCCCGGGACAGCTTTATTAATTCACCCCTCCACTTT,CAIARDSFINSPLHF
TRBJ1-5,TRBV15,NA,NA,TGTGCCACCAGCAGAGATCGGGGAAATCAGCCCCAGCATTTT,CATSRDRGNQPQHF
TRBJ1-2,TRBV19,NA,NA,TGTGCCAGTAGGCCACGGACTCCGATTGGCTACACCTTC,CASRPRTPIGYTF
TRBJ2-2,TRBV27,TRBD1,few,TGTGCCAGCGGGACAGGGGAAGCCGGGGAGCTGTTTTTT,CASGTGEAGELFF
TRBJ2-1,TRBV28,TRBD1,NA,TGTGCCAGCCGAACCGGGACAGGGTACAATGAGCAGTTCTTC,CASRTGTGYNEQFF
TRBJ2-7,TRBV7-6,TRBD1,NA,TGTGCCAGCAGCCTGGACAGGGGTTACGAGCAGTACTTC,CASSLDRGYEQYF
TRBJ1-1,TRBV7-8,NA,NA,TGTGCCAGCAGCAATGAGGACACGCCGAACACTGAAGCTTTCTTT,CASSNEDTPNTEAFF
TRBJ2-6,TRBV13,NA,NA,TGTGCCAGCAGGGTCCTGTCCAGCTCTGGGGCCAACGTCCTGACTTTC,CASRVLSSSGANVLTF
TRBJ1-6,TRBV4-2,NA,many,TGTGCCAGCAGCCGCGGGGAGGCTTTTCCCTGGGCGGTGATCCCGGGGTCACCCCTCCACTTT,CASSRGEAFPWAVIPGSPLHF
TRBJ1-3,TRBV11-2,NA,NA,TGTGCCAGCAGCCCCTCCCGAAGCGGGAACACCATATATTTT,CASSPSRSGNTIYF
TRBJ1-1,TRBV19,NA,few,TGTGTCTCTGCGGATTACACTGAAGCTTTCTTT,CVSADYTEAFF
TRBJ2-1,TRBV9,NA,NA,TGTGCCAGCAGCGTATATCCGGGGGGCTTTATCTACAATGAGCAGTTCTTC,CASSVYPGGFIYNEQFF
TRBJ2-2,TRBV10-1,TRBD2,NA,TGCGCCAGCAGTGAAGTAGGGGAGGGCGGGGAGCTGTTTTTT,CASSEVGEGGELFF
TRBJ2-5,TRBV5-6,TRBD1,NA,TGTGCCAGCAGTAGGACAGGGGAAGAGACCCAGTACTTC,CASSRTGEETQYF
TRBJ2-7,TRBV2,NA,NA,TGTGCCAGCAGTGAAGACCCCCGAGGGGAGCAGTACTTC,CASSEDPRGEQYF
TRBJ1-1,TRBV27,NA,NA,TGTGCCAGCAGTTTATCGGCAGGGTCTAACACTGAAGCTTTCTTT,CASSLSAGSNTEAFF
TRBJ2-4,TRBV4-1,NA,few,TGCGCCAGCAGCCAGAGACAGGACAACATTCAGTACTTC,CASSQRQDNIQYF
TRBJ2-5,TRBV25-1,TRBD1,NA,TGTGCCAGCAGTGAATGGGACAGACGAAGGGGAGAGACCCAGTACTTC,CASSEWDRRRGETQYF
TRBJ2-7,TRBV7-9,NA,NA,TGTGCCAGCAGCTTGGCGTGGGGGGGCGGCGAGCAGTACTTC,CASSLAWGGGEQYF
TRBJ2-2,TRBV5-4,NA,NA,TGTGCCAGCAGCCCCCAGGAGGTTGGACTTCCCGGGGAGCTGTTTTTT,CASSPQEVGLPGELFF
TRBJ2-2,TRBV6-1,NA,NA,TGTGCCAGCAGTGCTAACAGAGAAACCGGGGAGCTGTTTTTT,CASSANRETGELFF
TRBJ1-2,TRBV15,TRBD1,NA,TGTGCCACCAGCAGAGATGGGGACAGGTGGACCCTCTATGGCTACACCTTC,CATSRDGDRWTLYGYTF
TRBJ2-1,TRBV2,TRBD2,NA,TGTGCCAGCAGTGAAGGGGCGGGGGGAGCCAACAATGAGCAGTTCTTC,CASSEGAGGANNEQFF
TRBJ1-2,TRBV28,NA,NA,TGTGCCAGCAGTTACCCGGAGGGAATTGGCAATGGCTACACCTTC,CASSYPEGIGNGYTF
TRBJ2-1,TRBV7-7,TRBD1,NA,TGTGCTAGCAGCTTAGGATTCGGGACAGGGGGCAATGAGCAGTTCTTC,CASSLGFGTGGNEQFF
TRBJ1-2,TRBV5-1,NA,NA,TGCGCCAGCAGCTTGAGACAATTCGCTAACTATGGCTACACCTTC,CASSLRQFANYGYTF
TRBJ2-1,TRBV2,TRBD1,NA,TGTGCCAGCAGTGGGACATATGGAGCCCGGGACAGCTTATACAATGAGCAGTTCTTC,CASSGTYGARDSLYNEQFF
TRBJ2-7,TRBV21-1,NA,once,TGTGCCCACCTTAGGGGAACCTTC,CAHLRGTF
TRBJ2-7,TRBV4-1,TRBD1,NA,TGCGCCAGCAGCCAGGAACCTGGGACAGGGCCTCGGGGGGAGCAGTACTTC,CASSQEPGTGPRGEQYF
TRBJ2-3,TRBV2,TRBD1,NA,TGTGCCAGCAGACCGGACAGGGTAGGCACAGATACGCAGTATTTT,CASRPDRVGTDTQYF